Here is one T cell receptor beta chain with its context. What it binds is unknown. The CDR3 runs 14 residues. The V gene's germline CDR1 is SNHLY and CDR2 FYNNEI. The V end was cut by 7 bases, the J end by 4 bases, with 13 bases between. The data were taken from a study of OX40 agonist ivuxolimab in advanced cancers. About the study: Partial responses occurred in three patients (one hepatocellular carcinoma, two cutaneous melanoma).

Sequenced by immunoSEQ multiplex PCR; TCRdb stores in-frame clones only, minus some. In the table there are 45,000 to 60,000 clones, over 75% of which are singletons. The study's findings and limits: CD8+ T cells were the subset that, on average, had more expanded clones than CD4+. At 0.1-3.0 mg/kg, partial responders had clonal expansion among the lowest observed. Both blood CD4+ and CD8+ T cells showed clonal growth by week 6 at 0.1 to 3.0 mg/kg.

This TCR was sampled from an adult with an advanced solid tumor such as melanoma, head and neck, liver or kidney cancer. The V gene is TRBV2, the J gene TRBJ1-4; D is ambiguous. Here the sequenced sample was CD4+ or CD8+ T cells sorted from blood, taken in a trial of the OX40 agonist ivuxolimab. The chain's CDR3 is CASNLVQYNEKLFF. The CDR3 nucleotides are TGTGCCAGCAATCTCGTACAGTATAATGAAAAACTGTTTTTT.